This T cell receptor beta chain was recovered during a study of blood T cell repertoires in COVID-19. The wider study: In each case, the material was cDNA or gDNA derived from T cells, B-cell-depleted T cells, or PBMCs.

V was trimmed by 4 bases and J by 4 bases, leaving 10 bases between them. CDR3 length: 13 residues. The V gene's germline CDR1 is KGHSH and CDR2 LQKENI. Generated by immunoSEQ multiplex PCR, the TCRdb table keeps only in-frame clones and is missing some. The data hold 30,000 to 45,000 clones, with 90% observed a single time. The sequence was collected from a human donor in a cohort sampled during active COVID-19. The chain uses TRBV18 and TRBJ1-1; possibly TRBD1 for D (5 bases). The sample consisted of peripheral blood. CDR3 nucleotides: TGTGCCAGCTCACTCCAGGGTGCCACTGAAGCTTTCTTT. Protein sequence: CASSLQGATEAFF.